These T cell receptor beta chains were read from a single sample in a study of CD8 T cells in Susac syndrome. A single record per CDR3 protein comes from TCRdb applying MiXCR to the immunoSEQ multiplex PCR reads. The table lists about 200,000 distinct CDR3 sequences, approximately 95% of them singletons. Material for sequencing was CD4+ T cells from PBMCs. These receptors all stem from a human donor in good health. Both conserved end residues are part of each CDR3. The order of the fields is V gene, D gene, J gene, CDR3 protein. The D gene is left open where the match is weak.

TRBV29-1	.	TRBJ2-4	CSVGGPQNIQYF
TRBV3-1	.	TRBJ2-5	CASSLGKETQYF
TRBV18	.	TRBJ2-1	CASSPPGFEQFF
TRBV20-1	TRBD2	TRBJ2-1	CSVIDAGGSYNEQFF
TRBV29-1	.	TRBJ2-7	CSVEVGAGGYEQYF
TRBV4-1	.	TRBJ1-2	CASSQGTADWGYTF
TRBV18	.	TRBJ2-1	CASSPPGARDEQFF
TRBV6-5	TRBD1	TRBJ2-1	CASSFDRGRDEQFF
TRBV29-1	.	TRBJ2-6	CSVEWGDSGANVLTF
TRBV7-2	TRBD1	TRBJ1-1	CASSLYPGQEDTEAFF
TRBV29-1	.	TRBJ2-6	CSAVLSGANVLTF
TRBV27	TRBD1	TRBJ1-4	CASSLLGQGEILFF
TRBV29-1	TRBD1	TRBJ1-2	CSVEGGDRGNYGYTF
TRBV12-5	.	TRBJ2-6	CASGLGRTSGANVLTF
TRBV9	TRBD2	TRBJ2-1	CASSTGGQSYNEQFF
TRBV5-4	.	TRBJ2-3	CASTRGGYTDTQYF
TRBV20-1	.	TRBJ1-2	CSARGPHGYTF
TRBV4-1	.	TRBJ1-5	CASSQDRAVNQPQHF
TRBV24-1	.	TRBJ1-5	CATGNQPQHF
TRBV4-3	TRBD2	TRBJ2-5	CASSQDSASGGVTQYF
TRBV19	TRBD1	TRBJ1-2	CASSMRRDRPDYGYTF
TRBV20-1	.	TRBJ2-2	CSARDQQQNTGELFF
TRBV6-4	TRBD1	TRBJ2-1	CASSDSGQGDEQFF
TRBV5-1	.	TRBJ2-3	CASSLGVRSTDTQYF
TRBV20-1	.	TRBJ2-2	CSARVSGSVTGELFF
TRBV29-1	.	TRBJ1-2	CSVGGGFDGYTF
TRBV29-1	.	TRBJ2-5	CSVGDGVTQYF
TRBV29-1	.	TRBJ2-1	CSGTSFQDINEQFF
TRBV23-1	.	TRBJ1-1	CASSQRAFF
TRBV30	.	TRBJ1-5	CAWRNSDHQPQHF
TRBV4-2	.	TRBJ1-1	CASSVPGAMNTEAFF
TRBV20-1	.	TRBJ1-5	CSARAAGQAGQPQHF
TRBV4-1	.	TRBJ1-2	CASSQVTGSLYGYTF
TRBV27	.	TRBJ1-2	CASSRDGGYGYTF
TRBV25-1	.	TRBJ1-4	CASRTEGEKLFF
TRBV3-1	.	TRBJ1-1	CASSQPLGNTEAFF